Listed below are T cell receptor beta chains from one sample, sequenced in a study of blood T cell repertoires in COVID-19. Produced via immunoSEQ multiplex PCR; TCRdb's table is partial and in-frame only. Of 200,000 or so clones in the sample, around 86% were seen once. Sequenced input: PBMCs or T cells enriched from blood (not recorded which). The source is a young man in a cohort exposed to, infected with or recovered from COVID-19 (not recorded which). Both conserved end residues are part of each CDR3. A D gene is named only where the DNA matches it firmly. Clone size appears in some rows only: once, few, many, or a class for an expanded clone.

j_gene	abundance	v_gene	d_gene	CDR3aa	CDR3nt
TRBJ2-1	few	TRBV5-1	.	CASSLADTYNEQFF	TGCGCCAGCAGCCTTGCGGACACCTACAATGAGCAGTTCTTC
TRBJ1-2	.	TRBV29-1	.	CSAPVGSHYGYTF	TGCAGCGCCCCCGTGGGCAGCCACTATGGCTACACCTTC
TRBJ1-3	few	TRBV5-1	.	CASSLVAGSGNTIYF	TGCGCCAGCAGCTTGGTCGCGGGTTCTGGAAACACCATATATTTT
TRBJ2-7	.	TRBV5-4	.	CASSPQQSNEQYF	TGTGCCAGCAGCCCACAGCAGTCCAACGAGCAGTACTTC
TRBJ2-3	few	TRBV9	.	CASSGRGSATSTDTQYF	TGTGCCAGCAGCGGTAGAGGGAGTGCAACTAGCACAGATACGCAGTATTTT
TRBJ2-7	.	TRBV28	TRBD1	CASGTVAYEQYF	TGTGCCAGCGGGACAGTAGCCTACGAGCAGTACTTC
TRBJ2-1	.	TRBV9	TRBD2	CASSPGGRLGNEQFF	TGTGCCAGCAGCCCGGGCGGGAGGTTGGGAAATGAGCAGTTCTTC
TRBJ1-1	.	TRBV6-1	.	CASSEIRPGAFF	TGTGCCAGCAGTGAAATCCGGCCGGGTGCTTTCTTT
TRBJ1-1	.	TRBV18	.	CASSLAGGGMNTEAFF	TGTGCCAGCTCACTAGCCGGTGGGGGCATGAACACTGAAGCTTTCTTT
TRBJ2-2	.	TRBV7-3	.	CASSFTNTGELFF	TGTGCCAGCAGCTTCACGAACACCGGGGAGCTGTTTTTT
TRBJ2-7	.	TRBV20-1	.	CSASRPSTYEQYF	TGCAGTGCTAGTCGCCCAAGCACCTACGAGCAGTACTTC
TRBJ1-1	.	TRBV5-1	.	CASSPPGAEAFF	TGCGCCAGCAGCCCCCCCGGGGCTGAAGCTTTCTTT
TRBJ2-4	.	TRBV6-5	.	CASRPSGAKNIQYF	TGTGCCAGCAGACCCAGCGGAGCCAAAAACATTCAGTACTTC
TRBJ2-2	.	TRBV5-6	.	CASSFFGRGPENTGELFF	TGTGCCAGCAGCTTTTTCGGCAGGGGCCCTGAGAACACCGGGGAGCTGTTTTTT
TRBJ1-1	.	TRBV7-3	TRBD1	CASSLKGRTGVNTEAFF	TGTGCCAGCAGCTTAAAAGGCCGGACAGGGGTGAACACTGAAGCTTTCTTT
TRBJ2-7	.	TRBV19	TRBD2	CASSQITSGSSYEQYF	TGTGCCAGTAGTCAGATTACTAGCGGGAGTTCCTACGAGCAGTACTTC
TRBJ1-1	.	TRBV5-4	.	CASSTGSSTEAFF	TGTGCCAGCAGCACGGGTAGCAGCACTGAAGCTTTCTTT
TRBJ2-2	.	TRBV3-1/TRBV3-2	TRBD1	CASSQNRGPTGELFF	TGTGCCAGCAGCCAAAACAGGGGCCCCACCGGGGAGCTGTTTTTT
TRBJ2-7	.	TRBV27	TRBD1	CASRLQGVSYEQYF	TGTGCCAGCAGATTACAGGGGGTCTCCTACGAGCAGTACTTC
TRBJ2-7	.	TRBV5-8	.	CASSLSLISSPVYEQYF	TGTGCCAGCAGCTTAAGTCTAATATCGTCACCGGTTTACGAGCAGTACTTC
TRBJ2-3	.	TRBV4-2	TRBD2	CASSQAWGREVDTQYF	TGTGCCAGCAGCCAAGCCTGGGGGAGGGAGGTAGATACGCAGTATTTT
TRBJ2-1	.	TRBV27	TRBD2	CATRSTSGDYNEQFF	TGTGCCACCCGATCCACTAGCGGGGACTACAATGAGCAGTTCTTC
TRBJ2-4	.	TRBV7-9	.	CASSLAGFDAGNIQYF	TGTGCCAGCAGCCTCGCGGGATTCGACGCCGGAAACATTCAGTACTTC
TRBJ2-7	.	TRBV7-9	.	CASSPPGSFRWYF	TGTGCCAGCAGCCCCCCGGGGAGCTTTCGGTGGTACTTC
TRBJ1-1	.	TRBV7-8	.	CASSHTRDTEAFF	TGTGCCAGCAGCCATACCCGGGACACTGAAGCTTTCTTT
TRBJ2-4	.	TRBV27	TRBD2	CASSSVGGGISKNIQYF	TGTGCCAGCAGTTCCGTCGGGGGGGGGATATCCAAAAACATTCAGTACTTC
TRBJ1-2	.	TRBV7-8	.	CASSQAPGANYGYTF	TGTGCCAGCAGCCAAGCGCCAGGGGCTAACTATGGCTACACCTTC
TRBJ2-5	.	TRBV5-1	.	CASSTLTGAETQYF	TGCGCCAGCAGCACCCTGACAGGAGCAGAGACCCAGTACTTC
TRBJ1-1	.	TRBV29-1	.	CSVTPMNTEAFF	TGCAGCGTTACACCCATGAACACTGAAGCTTTCTTT
TRBJ2-3	.	TRBV19	TRBD2	CATGQGYEIAGGPPDTQYF	TGTGCCACCGGACAGGGTTATGAAATAGCGGGAGGGCCGCCAGATACGCAGTATTTT
TRBJ2-3	.	TRBV7-2	TRBD2	CASSFRTSPRRDTQYF	TGTGCCAGCAGCTTCCGGACTAGTCCGCGGAGGGATACGCAGTATTTT
TRBJ2-7	.	TRBV7-2	TRBD1	CASSLSRDRKQYF	TGTGCCAGCAGCTTGTCCCGGGACAGAAAGCAGTACTTC
TRBJ2-1	.	TRBV28	TRBD1	CASSQDRGYNEQFF	TGTGCCAGCAGCCAGGACAGGGGATACAATGAGCAGTTCTTC
TRBJ2-2	.	TRBV24-1	TRBD2	CATSVGTSPGTGELFF	TGTGCCACCAGTGTCGGGACTAGCCCGGGCACCGGGGAGCTGTTTTTT
TRBJ2-1	few	TRBV4-3	.	CASSQELGGSYNEQFF	TGCGCCAGCAGCCAAGAATTGGGGGGTAGCTACAATGAGCAGTTCTTC
TRBJ2-1	few	TRBV5-1	TRBD2	CASSYSWLGEGNEQFF	TGCGCCAGCAGTTACTCGTGGCTAGGGGAGGGGAATGAGCAGTTCTTC
TRBJ2-1	.	TRBV9	TRBD2	CASSPIGAGAYNEQFF	TGTGCCAGCAGCCCCATCGGAGCGGGAGCCTACAATGAGCAGTTCTTC
TRBJ2-5	.	TRBV4-2	TRBD2	CASSPRLGTSGKETQYF	TGTGCCAGCAGCCCCAGACTTGGGACTAGCGGTAAAGAGACCCAGTACTTC
TRBJ2-1	.	TRBV28	TRBD2	CASRTGGGAPNEQFF	TGTGCCAGCAGAACGGGCGGGGGAGCCCCCAATGAGCAGTTCTTC
TRBJ2-7	.	TRBV15	.	CATSLRGLVYEQYF	TGTGCCACCAGCCTCCGCGGGCTAGTCTACGAGCAGTACTTC
TRBJ2-1	.	TRBV7-2	TRBD2	CASSLDGTRLPNEQFF	TGTGCCAGCAGCTTAGACGGGACTAGACTTCCTAATGAGCAGTTCTTC
TRBJ1-1	few	TRBV7-3	.	CASSRTDINAAFF	TGTGCCAGCAGCCGAACAGACATTAACGCGGCTTTCTTT
TRBJ1-1	.	TRBV4-2	.	CASSQDSQGMNTEAFF	TGTGCCAGCAGCCAAGATTCCCAGGGGATGAACACTGAAGCTTTCTTT